This T cell receptor beta chain was recorded in a study of OX40 agonist ivuxolimab in advanced cancers. Overall study: About 40% of patients had received prior checkpoint inhibitor therapy.

TCRdb's copy holds only in-frame clones and misses some; the assay was immunoSEQ multiplex PCR. The table shows 72,000 or so clones, with 89% occurring only once. V lost 3 bases to trimming and J lost 4 bases, with 7 bases between them. The CDR3 spans 11 residues. Germline CDR1 is GTSNPN and CDR2 is SVGIG (reference sequence). The origin of this receptor is an adult with an advanced solid tumor such as melanoma, head and neck, liver or kidney cancer. The chain is built from TRBV30 and TRBJ2-7; unclear D gene. Sequenced here: CD4+ or CD8+ T cells sorted from blood, sampled in a trial of the OX40 agonist ivuxolimab. The DNA for the CDR3 is TGTGCCTGGAGCCAAATTTACGAGCAGTACTTC. This encodes CAWSQIYEQYF.